This TCR beta chain was observed in a study of T-cell reconstitution after alpha-beta-depleted transplantation in children. A word on this clonotype: What it binds is unknown.

Trimming removed 6 bases from V and 4 bases from J, with 19 bases in between. This CDR3 contains 16 residues. The germline V gene encodes CDR1 MNHEY and CDR2 SMNVEV (reference sequence). For TCRbeta, the library was prepared with unique molecular identifiers. TCRdb analysed the PCR reads with MiXCR anew, one entry per CDR3 protein. The sample holds fewer than 550,000 distinct CDR3 sequences, 9.5% to 12% seen once. Overall study results and limits: Among T cells one year after transplant, newly produced cells accounted for most counts and diversity.

The source of this sequence is a female patient aged 2-10 years who had a stem cell transplant for aplastic anemia, so the T cells may come from the graft donor. The sample in question was PBMCs, mostly from graft donor cells, obtained 180 days after TCRalphabeta/CD19-depleted stem cell transplant. The V gene is TRBV27, the J gene TRBJ1-5; a weak D match, TRBD1 (5 bases). The CDR3 protein is CASSSGQGGYNQPQHF. The CDR3, as DNA: TGTGCCAGCAGCTCGGGGCAGGGTGGATATAATCAGCCCCAGCATTTT.